This T cell receptor beta chain was obtained from a study of blood T cell repertoires in COVID-19. As handled by the study authors: From reference gene primer amplification, estimates of nucleated cell counts were derived. The assay was immunoSEQ multiplex PCR, and TCRdb's table has in-frame clones only and misses some. That table furnishes V, J and clone size, whereas the DNA furnished D and trimming. The table has around 380,000 clones, more than 65% seen once. The receptor's source is a human donor with acute or convalescent COVID-19. The donor label of this sample is uncertain. The sample consisted of peripheral blood.

CDR3 in DNA: TGTGCCAGCAGTCCGACCCGCGCAGGGGGCGTCTATGGCTACACCTTC. Amino acid sequence: CASSPTRAGGVYGYTF. The V gene is TRBV27, the J gene TRBJ1-2, with 8 bases aligning to TRBD1. The trim removed 5 bases at V and 4 bases at J, leaving 12 bases unmatched. The germline V gene encodes CDR1 MNHEY and CDR2 SMNVEV (reference sequence). The CDR3 runs 16 residues.